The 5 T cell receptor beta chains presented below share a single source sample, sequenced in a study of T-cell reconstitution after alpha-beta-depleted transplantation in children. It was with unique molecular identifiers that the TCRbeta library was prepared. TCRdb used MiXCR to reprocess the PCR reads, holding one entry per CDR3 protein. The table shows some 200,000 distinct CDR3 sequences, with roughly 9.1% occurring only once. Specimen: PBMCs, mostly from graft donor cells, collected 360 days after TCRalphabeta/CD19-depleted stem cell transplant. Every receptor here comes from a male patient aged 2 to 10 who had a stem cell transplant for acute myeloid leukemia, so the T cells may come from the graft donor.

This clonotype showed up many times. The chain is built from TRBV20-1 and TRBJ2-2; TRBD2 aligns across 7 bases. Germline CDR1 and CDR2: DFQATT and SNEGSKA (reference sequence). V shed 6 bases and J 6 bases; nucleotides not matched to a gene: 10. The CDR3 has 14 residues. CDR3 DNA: TGCAGTGCCCAACTAGGCCGGGGGGCCGGGGAGCTGTTTTTT. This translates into CSAQLGRGAGELFF.

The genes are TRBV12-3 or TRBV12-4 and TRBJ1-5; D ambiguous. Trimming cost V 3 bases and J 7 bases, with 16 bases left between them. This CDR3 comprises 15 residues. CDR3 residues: CASSFPPPNEQPQHF. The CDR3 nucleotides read TGTGCCAGCAGTTTCCCTCCACCTAATGAACAGCCCCAGCATTTT.

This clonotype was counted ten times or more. The CDR3 DNA follows: TGTGCCATCGCTGAGCAGGGGGATACGCAGTATTTT. Its protein product is CAIAEQGDTQYF. The chain recombines TRBV10-3 with TRBJ2-3; the D gene is possibly TRBD1 (6 bases). Trimming stripped 8 bases from V and 6 bases from J, with 12 bases between. CDR3 length equals 12 residues. CDR1 is ENHRY and CDR2 is SYGVKD in the germline V gene.

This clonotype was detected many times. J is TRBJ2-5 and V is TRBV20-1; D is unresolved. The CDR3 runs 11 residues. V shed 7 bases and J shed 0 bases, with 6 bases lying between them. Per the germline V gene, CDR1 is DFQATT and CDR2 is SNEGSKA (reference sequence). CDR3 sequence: CSGRDQETQYF. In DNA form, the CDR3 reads TGCAGTGGTAGGGACCAAGAGACCCAGTACTTC.

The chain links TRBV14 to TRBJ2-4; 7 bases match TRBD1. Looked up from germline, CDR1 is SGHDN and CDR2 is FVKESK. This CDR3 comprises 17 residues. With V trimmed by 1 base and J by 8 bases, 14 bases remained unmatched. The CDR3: CASSQGLTRGLEYIQYF. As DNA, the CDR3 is TGTGCCAGCAGCCAAGGGCTTACAAGGGGGCTCGAATACATTCAGTACTTC. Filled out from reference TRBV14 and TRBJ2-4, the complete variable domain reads EAGVTQFPSHSVIEKGQTVTLRCDPISGHDNLYWYRRVMGKEIKFLLHFVKESKQDESGMPNNRFLAERTGGTYSTLKVQPAELEDSGVYFCASSQGLTRGLEYIQYFGAGTRLSVL.